This TCR beta chain was retrieved from a study of cytomegalovirus exposure and HLA in healthy donors. Whole-study results and caveats: Across donors, sequencing depth was assumed by presence/absence analyses to be roughly uniform. An analysis done earlier found most TCR beta V segments productive about 87% or about 30% of the time. A classifier reportedly called cytomegalovirus status with high sensitivity and specificity.

As regards this clone: Its antigen remains unidentified.

Germline values: CDR1 MNHEY, CDR2 SMNVEV (reference sequence). This CDR3 is built from 17 residues. J was trimmed by 5 bases and V by 2 bases; bases with no gene match: 6. The PCR was carried out with 60 Vbeta primers and 13 Jbeta primers. The method was immunoSEQ multiplex PCR; TCRdb's version includes in-frame clones alone and lacks a portion of them. The table shows approximately 150,000 clones, with about four fifths occurring only once. The clonotype comes from a man in his forties or fifties in good health and CMV-seronegative. The material sequenced was PBMCs. This sequence joins TRBV27 and TRBJ2-2; 12 bases match TRBD1. Written as DNA, the CDR3 is TGTGCCAGCAGTTTACAAGCGGGACAGGGGGCGACCGGGGAGCTGTTTTTT. Translated: CASSLQAGQGATGELFF.